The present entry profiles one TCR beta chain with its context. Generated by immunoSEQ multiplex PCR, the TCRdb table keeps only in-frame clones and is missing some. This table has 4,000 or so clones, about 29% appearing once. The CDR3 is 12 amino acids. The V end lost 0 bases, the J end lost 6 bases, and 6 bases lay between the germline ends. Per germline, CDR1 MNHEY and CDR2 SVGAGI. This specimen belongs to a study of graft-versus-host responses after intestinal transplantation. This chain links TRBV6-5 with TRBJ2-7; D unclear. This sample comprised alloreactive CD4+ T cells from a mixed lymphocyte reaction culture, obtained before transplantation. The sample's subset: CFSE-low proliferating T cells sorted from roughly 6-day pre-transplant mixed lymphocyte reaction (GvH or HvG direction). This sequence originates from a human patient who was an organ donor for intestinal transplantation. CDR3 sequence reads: CASSYSRGEQYF. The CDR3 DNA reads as TGTGCCAGCAGTTACTCGAGAGGCGAGCAGTACTTC.